This T cell receptor (beta chain) comes out of a study of molecular identifiers for immune sequencing clone quantification. Overall study context: The replicate experiment used RNA from roughly 18,000 or 92,000 naive CD8 cells. This RNA was split into five aliquots, and four of them were sequenced.

Regarding the study as a whole: Highly expanded clone sizes could be underestimated through barcode sharing by identical TCR molecules.

This clonotype has at least ten counts. Its antigen is unknown. Making the bulk TCR libraries relied on previously described methods and listed TCR primers. TCRdb called the PCR reads again in MiXCR, with one record for every CDR3 protein. The sample shows 490,000 or so distinct CDR3 sequences, about 22% of them seen only once. For naive CD8 T cells, sorting used the CD8+CD4-CCR7+CD45RA+ phenotype. The receptor was isolated from a human donor in good health. Some libraries in this study had Jurkat cell RNA spiked in. Source material: naive CD8+ T cells from blood, with Jurkat cell RNA spiked in. Subset described: FACS-sorted CD8+CD4-CCR7+CD45RA+ naive T cells.

CDR3 sequence (DNA): TGCGCCAGCAGCCAAGGAGCGGGCGGGGGATGGTACGAGCAGTACTTC. Protein sequence: CASSQGAGGGWYEQYF. The chain uses TRBV4-3 and TRBJ2-7; 7 bases match TRBD2. The germline V gene encodes CDR1 LGHNA and CDR2 YSLEER. CDR3 length: 16 amino acids. J gave up 4 bases and V 1 base, and 10 bases lay outside the gene matches.